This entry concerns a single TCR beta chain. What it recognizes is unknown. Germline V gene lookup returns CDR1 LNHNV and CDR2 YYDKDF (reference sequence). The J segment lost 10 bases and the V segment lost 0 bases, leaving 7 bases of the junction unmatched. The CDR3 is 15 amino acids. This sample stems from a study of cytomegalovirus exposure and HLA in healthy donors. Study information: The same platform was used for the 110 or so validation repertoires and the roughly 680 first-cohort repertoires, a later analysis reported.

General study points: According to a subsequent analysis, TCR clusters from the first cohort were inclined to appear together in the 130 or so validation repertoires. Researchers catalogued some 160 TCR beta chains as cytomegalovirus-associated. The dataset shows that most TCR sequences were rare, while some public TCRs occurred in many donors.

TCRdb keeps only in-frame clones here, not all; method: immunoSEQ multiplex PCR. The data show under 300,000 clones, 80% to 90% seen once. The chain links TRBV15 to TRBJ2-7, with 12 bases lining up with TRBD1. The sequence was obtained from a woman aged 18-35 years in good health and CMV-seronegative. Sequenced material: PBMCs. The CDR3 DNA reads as TGTGCCACCAGCAGAGACCCCGGGACAGGGGGCGTTCAGTACTTC. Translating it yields CATSRDPGTGGVQYF.